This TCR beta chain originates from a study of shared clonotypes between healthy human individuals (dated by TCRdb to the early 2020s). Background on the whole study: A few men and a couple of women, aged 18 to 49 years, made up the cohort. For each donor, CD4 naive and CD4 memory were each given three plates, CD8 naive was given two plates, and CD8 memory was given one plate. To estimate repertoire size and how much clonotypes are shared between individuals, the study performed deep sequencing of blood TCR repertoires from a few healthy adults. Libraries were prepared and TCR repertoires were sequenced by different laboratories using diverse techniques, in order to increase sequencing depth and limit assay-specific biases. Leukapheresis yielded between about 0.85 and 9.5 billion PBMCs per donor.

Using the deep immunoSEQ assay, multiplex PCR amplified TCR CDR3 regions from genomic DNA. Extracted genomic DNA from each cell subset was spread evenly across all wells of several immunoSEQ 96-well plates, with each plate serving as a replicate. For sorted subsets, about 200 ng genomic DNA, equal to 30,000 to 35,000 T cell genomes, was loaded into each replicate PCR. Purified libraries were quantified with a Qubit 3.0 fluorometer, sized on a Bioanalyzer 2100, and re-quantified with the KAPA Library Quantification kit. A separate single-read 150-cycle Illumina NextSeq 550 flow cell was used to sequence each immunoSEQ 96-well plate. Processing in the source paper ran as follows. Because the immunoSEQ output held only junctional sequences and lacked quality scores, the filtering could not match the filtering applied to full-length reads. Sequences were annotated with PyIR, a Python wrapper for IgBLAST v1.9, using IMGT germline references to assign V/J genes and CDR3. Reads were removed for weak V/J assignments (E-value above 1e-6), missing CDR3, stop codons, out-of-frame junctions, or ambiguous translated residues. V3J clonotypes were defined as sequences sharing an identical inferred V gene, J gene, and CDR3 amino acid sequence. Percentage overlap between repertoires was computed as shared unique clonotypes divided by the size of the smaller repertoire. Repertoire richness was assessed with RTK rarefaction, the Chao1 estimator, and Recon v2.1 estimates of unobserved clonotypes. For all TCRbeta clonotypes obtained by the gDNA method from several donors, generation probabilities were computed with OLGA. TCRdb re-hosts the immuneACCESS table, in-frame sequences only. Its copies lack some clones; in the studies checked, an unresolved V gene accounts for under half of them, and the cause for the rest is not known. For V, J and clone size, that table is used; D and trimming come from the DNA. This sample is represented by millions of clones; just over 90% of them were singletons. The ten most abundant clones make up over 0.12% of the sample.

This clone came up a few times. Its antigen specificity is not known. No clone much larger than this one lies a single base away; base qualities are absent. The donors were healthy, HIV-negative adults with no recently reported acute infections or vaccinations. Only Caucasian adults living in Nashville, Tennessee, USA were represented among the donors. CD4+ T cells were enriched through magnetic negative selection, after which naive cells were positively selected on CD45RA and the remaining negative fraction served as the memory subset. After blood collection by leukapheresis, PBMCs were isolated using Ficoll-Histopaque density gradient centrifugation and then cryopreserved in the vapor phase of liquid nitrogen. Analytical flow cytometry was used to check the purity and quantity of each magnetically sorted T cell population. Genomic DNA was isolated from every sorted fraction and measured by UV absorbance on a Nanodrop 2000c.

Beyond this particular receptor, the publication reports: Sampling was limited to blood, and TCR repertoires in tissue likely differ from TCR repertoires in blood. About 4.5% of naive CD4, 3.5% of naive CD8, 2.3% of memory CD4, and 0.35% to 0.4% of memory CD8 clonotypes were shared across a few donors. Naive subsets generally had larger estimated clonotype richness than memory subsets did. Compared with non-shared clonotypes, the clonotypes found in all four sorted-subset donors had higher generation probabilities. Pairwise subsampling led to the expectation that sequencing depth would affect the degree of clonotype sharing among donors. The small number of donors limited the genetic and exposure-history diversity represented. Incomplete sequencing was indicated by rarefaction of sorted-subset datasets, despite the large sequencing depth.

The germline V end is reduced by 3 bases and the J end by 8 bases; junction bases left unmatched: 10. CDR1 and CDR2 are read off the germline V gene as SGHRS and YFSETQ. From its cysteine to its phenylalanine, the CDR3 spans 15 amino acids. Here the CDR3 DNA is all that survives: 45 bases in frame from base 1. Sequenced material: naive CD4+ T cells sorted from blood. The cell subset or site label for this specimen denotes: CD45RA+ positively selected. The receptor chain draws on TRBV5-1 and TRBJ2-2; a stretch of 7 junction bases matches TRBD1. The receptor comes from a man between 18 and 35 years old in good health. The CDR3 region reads CASSSSTGREGELFF. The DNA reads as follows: TGCGCCAGCAGCTCATCGACAGGGCGAGAAGGGGAGCTGTTTTTT.